This is a list of T cell receptor beta chains from one sample in a study of blood T cell repertoires in COVID-19. Measured with immunoSEQ multiplex PCR; TCRdb has only the in-frame clones, and not every one. The data hold a few hundred thousand clones, with around 85% observed a single time. Sequencing was performed on peripheral blood. All receptors derive from a woman between 50 and 59 years old with active or convalescent COVID-19. Each CDR3 is given with its conserved first and last residue. D genes are given only for firm matches. Size tells how often a clone was seen (once, few, many) or the class of an expanded clone, and some rows leave it out.

J: TRBJ1-1
V: TRBV12-3/TRBV12-4
size: -
D: TRBD1
CDR3: CASSFTGGTEAFF
DNA: TGTGCCAGCAGTTTCACAGGGGGCACTGAAGCTTTCTTT

J: TRBJ2-2
V: TRBV5-6
size: -
D: -
CDR3: CASSREKNTGELFF
DNA: TGTGCCAGCAGCCGGGAGAAGAACACCGGGGAGCTGTTTTTT

J: TRBJ2-3
V: TRBV29-1
size: -
D: TRBD1
CDR3: CSARTGPDTQYF
DNA: TGCAGCGCGCGGACAGGGCCAGATACGCAGTATTTT

J: TRBJ1-4
V: TRBV5-1
size: -
D: -
CDR3: CASSFGLENGLLFF
DNA: TGCGCCAGCAGCTTTGGACTAGAAAATGGGTTACTGTTTTTT

J: TRBJ1-1
V: TRBV28
size: -
D: TRBD1
CDR3: CASSPPGRTGGWVGKAFF
DNA: TGTGCCAGCAGTCCTCCAGGCAGGACAGGCGGGTGGGTAGGGAAAGCTTTCTTT

J: TRBJ2-1
V: TRBV4-1
size: -
D: TRBD2
CDR3: CASSRGLAGGRANEQFF
DNA: TGCGCCAGCAGCCGGGGACTAGCGGGAGGAAGGGCCAATGAGCAGTTCTTC

J: TRBJ1-1
V: TRBV19
size: -
D: TRBD1
CDR3: CASGTAPTEAFF
DNA: TGTGCCTCGGGGACAGCTCCGACTGAAGCTTTCTTT

J: TRBJ2-7
V: TRBV6-1
size: -
D: TRBD1
CDR3: CASSVVPSTGGANYEQYF
DNA: TGTGCCAGCAGTGTAGTTCCCTCGACAGGGGGCGCGAACTACGAGCAGTACTTC

J: TRBJ2-5
V: TRBV20-1
size: -
D: -
CDR3: CSPSVQETQYF
DNA: TGCAGTCCTAGCGTCCAAGAGACCCAGTACTTC

J: TRBJ2-7
V: TRBV27
size: many
D: -
CDR3: CASSLTGSSPGIYEQYF
DNA: TGTGCCAGCAGTTTAACAGGGTCTAGCCCTGGGATTTACGAGCAGTACTTC

J: TRBJ1-1
V: TRBV6-5
size: -
D: -
CDR3: CASRRGAGEAFF
DNA: TGTGCCAGCAGACGAGGGGCGGGAGAAGCTTTCTTT

J: TRBJ2-1
V: TRBV11-2
size: -
D: TRBD2
CDR3: CASSLPLGGIYNEQFF
DNA: TGTGCCAGCAGCTTACCACTCGGGGGGATCTACAATGAGCAGTTCTTC

J: TRBJ1-5
V: TRBV6-6
size: few
D: -
CDR3: CASRDFSNQPQHF
DNA: TGTGCCAGCAGGGACTTTAGCAATCAGCCCCAGCATTTT

J: TRBJ2-3
V: TRBV6-4
size: -
D: TRBD2
CDR3: CASSDVLAGGTDTQYF
DNA: TGTGCCAGCAGTGACGTCCTAGCGGGAGGCACAGATACGCAGTATTTT

J: TRBJ1-2
V: TRBV6-5
size: -
D: -
CDR3: CASRQLLANYGYTF
DNA: TGTGCCAGCCGACAGCTTCTAGCTAACTATGGCTACACCTTC

J: TRBJ2-6
V: TRBV5-4
size: once
D: -
CDR3: CASSLRSGANVLTF
DNA: TGTGCCAGCAGCTTACGGTCTGGGGCCAACGTCCTGACTTTC

J: TRBJ2-3
V: TRBV21-1
size: -
D: -
CDR3: CASSKPDTQYF
DNA: TGTGCCAGCAGCAAACCGGATACGCAGTATTTT

J: TRBJ2-7
V: TRBV19
size: -
D: -
CDR3: CASASNAGSFEQYF
DNA: TGTGCCAGCGCTTCTAACGCGGGATCCTTCGAGCAGTACTTC

J: TRBJ1-1
V: TRBV11-2
size: -
D: -
CDR3: CASSLDTGKGTEAFF
DNA: TGTGCCAGCAGCTTAGATACGGGAAAGGGCACTGAAGCTTTCTTT

J: TRBJ2-5
V: TRBV6-5
size: -
D: TRBD2
CDR3: CASSRLAGGVETQYF
DNA: TGTGCCAGCAGCCGACTAGCGGGAGGGGTAGAGACCCAGTACTTC

J: TRBJ1-4
V: TRBV19
size: -
D: -
CDR3: CASSSSGGGSEKLFF
DNA: TGTGCCAGTAGTTCGTCGGGGGGCGGGAGTGAAAAACTGTTTTTT

J: TRBJ1-3
V: TRBV5-5
size: -
D: -
CDR3: CASSFQALLSGNTIYF
DNA: TGTGCCAGCAGCTTCCAGGCCCTACTCTCTGGAAACACCATATATTTT

J: TRBJ2-7
V: TRBV6-4
size: -
D: -
CDR3: CASRGATDLAYEQYF
DNA: TGTGCCAGCAGGGGAGCGACGGATTTAGCCTACGAGCAGTACTTC

J: TRBJ2-2
V: TRBV18
size: -
D: -
CDR3: CASSPGLANTGELFF
DNA: TGTGCCAGCTCACCGGGACTGGCCAACACCGGGGAGCTGTTTTTT

J: TRBJ2-3
V: TRBV2
size: -
D: -
CDR3: CASSEFLPSTDTQYF
DNA: TGTGCCAGCAGTGAGTTTCTCCCTAGCACAGATACGCAGTATTTT

J: TRBJ2-1
V: TRBV3-1/TRBV3-2
size: -
D: -
CDR3: CASSLKSSYNEQFF
DNA: TGTGCCAGCAGCCTGAAGAGCTCCTACAATGAGCAGTTCTTC

J: TRBJ1-5
V: TRBV6-1
size: -
D: -
CDR3: CASSEGGGGNQPQHF
DNA: TGTGCCAGCAGTGAAGGCGGGGGAGGCAATCAGCCCCAGCATTTT

J: TRBJ2-7
V: TRBV10-3
size: -
D: TRBD1
CDR3: CAISESTGGQLVYEQYF
DNA: TGTGCCATCAGTGAGTCGACAGGGGGCCAACTCGTCTACGAGCAGTACTTC

J: TRBJ1-4
V: TRBV7-2
size: few
D: TRBD1
CDR3: CASSREIQGARTNEKLFF
DNA: TGTGCCAGCAGCCGGGAAATACAGGGGGCGAGAACTAATGAAAAACTGTTTTTT

J: TRBJ2-5
V: TRBV9
size: -
D: TRBD2
CDR3: CASSVQPQGIWSGGETQYF
DNA: TGTGCCAGCAGCGTTCAGCCGCAAGGGATATGGTCGGGGGGAGAGACCCAGTACTTC

J: TRBJ1-4
V: TRBV14
size: -
D: -
CDR3: CASSQRGIQEKLFF
DNA: TGTGCCAGCAGCCAACGAGGGATACAAGAAAAACTGTTTTTT

J: TRBJ2-1
V: TRBV3-1/TRBV3-2
size: once
D: TRBD1
CDR3: CASCGQGAGEQFF
DNA: TGTGCCAGTTGTGGACAGGGGGCTGGAGAGCAGTTCTTC

J: TRBJ1-1
V: TRBV5-1
size: -
D: -
CDR3: CASSPRGPGGTEAFF
DNA: TGCGCCAGCAGCCCCAGAGGGCCGGGGGGCACTGAAGCTTTCTTT

J: TRBJ1-4
V: TRBV14
size: -
D: -
CDR3: CASSQRDSVIFEKLFF
DNA: TGTGCCAGCAGCCAAAGGGATAGCGTGATCTTCGAAAAACTGTTTTTT

J: TRBJ1-2
V: TRBV27
size: -
D: -
CDR3: CASSPLTTGRATGYTF
DNA: TGTGCCAGCAGCCCCCTCACCACAGGGAGAGCGACTGGCTACACCTTC

J: TRBJ1-1
V: TRBV20-1
size: -
D: -
CDR3: CSASSSEPNTEAFF
DNA: TGCAGTGCTAGTTCGTCCGAGCCGAACACTGAAGCTTTCTTT

J: TRBJ2-7
V: TRBV6-1
size: -
D: TRBD1
CDR3: CASSLPGQGPEQYF
DNA: TGTGCCAGCAGTCTGCCGGGACAGGGGCCCGAGCAGTACTTC

J: TRBJ2-1
V: TRBV3-1/TRBV3-2
size: once
D: -
CDR3: CASSQGSVQEQFF
DNA: TGTGCCAGCAGCCAAGGAAGTGTGCAGGAGCAGTTCTTC

J: TRBJ1-6
V: TRBV18
size: -
D: -
CDR3: CASSSSGWSYNSPLHF
DNA: TGTGCCAGCTCCAGCTCGGGATGGTCCTATAATTCACCCCTCCACTTT

J: TRBJ2-7
V: TRBV5-1
size: -
D: TRBD2
CDR3: CASSLPSGRIDEQYF
DNA: TGCGCCAGCAGCCTTCCTAGCGGGAGGATCGACGAGCAGTACTTC

J: TRBJ1-1
V: TRBV5-5
size: -
D: -
CDR3: CASSFRVEDNTEAFF
DNA: TGTGCCAGCAGCTTCAGGGTAGAGGATAACACTGAAGCTTTCTTT

J: TRBJ2-5
V: TRBV12-3/TRBV12-4
size: -
D: TRBD1
CDR3: CASSKNRGETQYF
DNA: TGTGCCAGCAGTAAAAACAGGGGGGAGACCCAGTACTTC

J: TRBJ2-7
V: TRBV28
size: few
D: TRBD1
CDR3: CASGTGYSYEQYF
DNA: TGTGCCAGCGGGACAGGGTATTCCTACGAGCAGTACTTC

J: TRBJ2-1
V: TRBV29-1
size: -
D: TRBD2
CDR3: CSAAGLAGVSYNEQFF
DNA: TGCAGCGCCGCGGGACTAGCGGGGGTCTCCTACAATGAGCAGTTCTTC

J: TRBJ2-7
V: TRBV30
size: once
D: TRBD2
CDR3: CAWSVRRRTSGRAYEQYF
DNA: TGTGCCTGGAGTGTACGTCGGCGGACTAGCGGGAGGGCCTACGAGCAGTACTTC

J: TRBJ2-1
V: TRBV19
size: few
D: TRBD2
CDR3: CASSILTGGGTVNEQFF
DNA: TGTGCCAGTAGTATCCTAACGGGAGGAGGGACTGTCAATGAGCAGTTCTTC

J: TRBJ2-2
V: TRBV29-1
size: once
D: -
CDR3: CSGVGGWNTGELFF
DNA: TGCAGCGGTGTAGGGGGATGGAACACCGGGGAGCTGTTTTTT

J: TRBJ1-6
V: TRBV6-1
size: -
D: TRBD1
CDR3: CASSEAVLQTGLPLHF
DNA: TGTGCCAGCAGTGAAGCGGTACTTCAGACAGGGCTACCCCTCCACTTT

J: TRBJ2-1
V: TRBV5-8
size: -
D: TRBD2
CDR3: CASSSFKREGPNEQFF
DNA: TGTGCCAGCAGCTCGTTTAAGCGGGAGGGCCCCAATGAGCAGTTCTTC

J: TRBJ1-1
V: TRBV3-1/TRBV3-2
size: once
D: -
CDR3: CASSQGGTVNTEAFF
DNA: TGTGCCAGCAGCCAAGGGGGCACGGTGAACACTGAAGCTTTCTTT

J: TRBJ1-1
V: TRBV3-1/TRBV3-2
size: -
D: TRBD1
CDR3: CASSQAWDRFSEAFF
DNA: TGTGCCAGCAGCCAAGCATGGGACAGGTTTTCTGAAGCTTTCTTT

J: TRBJ1-1
V: TRBV25-1
size: -
D: TRBD1
CDR3: CASGGQLNTEAFF
DNA: TGTGCCAGCGGGGGACAGCTGAACACTGAAGCTTTCTTT

J: TRBJ1-3
V: TRBV28
size: -
D: TRBD1
CDR3: CASSPRRDSGQLSGNTIYF
DNA: TGTGCCAGCAGTCCCCGCCGGGACAGCGGACAACTCTCTGGAAACACCATATATTTT

J: TRBJ2-7
V: TRBV27
size: -
D: TRBD2
CDR3: CASRASGSLSSYEQYF
DNA: TGTGCCAGCAGGGCTAGCGGGAGTCTGAGCTCCTACGAGCAGTACTTC

J: TRBJ2-7
V: TRBV27
size: -
D: -
CDR3: CASSFSYRSSYEQYF
DNA: TGTGCCAGCAGTTTTAGTTATAGGAGCTCCTACGAGCAGTACTTC

J: TRBJ2-7
V: TRBV15
size: -
D: TRBD2
CDR3: CATSSGAGDLYEQYF
DNA: TGTGCCACCAGCTCGGGAGCGGGAGATTTATACGAGCAGTACTTC

J: TRBJ2-6
V: TRBV6-1
size: -
D: -
CDR3: CASSENGSGANVLTF
DNA: TGTGCCAGCAGTGAAAACGGCTCTGGGGCCAACGTCCTGACTTTC